The 10 T cell receptor beta chains reported below all come from one sample, sequenced in a study of CD8 T cells in ankylosing spondylitis. TCRdb used MiXCR to reprocess the 5' RACE reads, holding one entry per CDR3 protein. The table shows some 130,000 distinct CDR3 sequences, with around 15% occurring only once. The sample consisted of blood, either unsorted or a sorted T cell fraction (not recorded which). The receptors stem from a female donor with ankylosing spondylitis or in good health (not recorded which).

This clonotype was detected ten times or more. V is TRBV28 and J is TRBJ1-5; a possible D gene is TRBD1 (5 bases). The CDR3 is 16 amino acids. V was pared by 2 bases and J by 5 bases, with 16 bases between. Germline V gene data show CDR1 as MDHEN and CDR2 as SYDVKM. For the CDR3, the DNA is TGTGCCAGCAGTTTAGACAAGGGGCTTGTTTATCAGCCCCAGCATTTT. Protein product: CASSLDKGLVYQPQHF.

This clonotype was detected only a few times. The rearrangement links TRBV6-1 to TRBJ1-2; 8 bases are shared with TRBD1. The CDR3 extends over 13 amino acids. V lost 5 bases, J lost 7 bases, and 6 bases stayed unmatched. CDR1 and CDR2 from the germline V gene are MNHNS and SASEGT. This CDR3 reads CASSPGGAGGYTF. The CDR3 nucleotides read TGTGCCAGCAGTCCAGGGGGCGCCGGTGGCTACACCTTC.

This clonotype turned up a few times. The chain employs TRBV27 and TRBJ2-7; D is ambiguous. Germline CDR1 MNHEY, CDR2 SMNVEV (reference sequence). This CDR3 is built from 13 residues. V shed 6 bases and J shed 3 bases, with 12 bases lying between them. Written as DNA, the CDR3 is TGTGCCAGCAGCCCTACCAGATACTACGAGCAGTACTTC. It encodes CASSPTRYYEQYF.

This clonotype has ten or more counts. This sequence joins TRBV6-1 and TRBJ1-1; D not resolved. The CDR3 consists of 13 residues. The V and J ends lost 6 bases and 5 bases respectively, with 13 bases between them. Germline V gene data show CDR1 as MNHNS and CDR2 as SASEGT. The CDR3 coding sequence is TGTGCCAGCAGGGGATTAGAAGGGACTGAAGCTTTCTTT. Amino acid sequence: CASRGLEGTEAFF.

This chain joins TRBV20-1 and TRBJ2-5, with TRBD2 identical over 11 bases. V lost 4 bases to trimming and J lost 4 bases; unmatched junction nucleotides: 8. Germline V gives CDR1 DFQATT, CDR2 SNEGSKA (reference sequence). This CDR3 comprises 15 residues. The CDR3 DNA reads TGCAGTGCTACCACTAGCGGGAGTGTGGGAGAGACCCAGTACTTC. Translation gives CSATTSGSVGETQYF.

This clonotype was counted at least ten times. The chain links TRBV10-3 to TRBJ2-7; D possibly corresponds to TRBD2 (5 bases). CDR1 is ENHRY and CDR2 is SYGVKD in the germline V gene. The CDR3 runs 13 residues. Trimming left V 6 bases short and J 1 base short, with 10 bases between. The CDR3 DNA follows: TGTGCCATCAGAGGACTGCCGTCCTACGAGCAGTACTTC. This gives the protein CAIRGLPSYEQYF.

This clonotype showed up just a few times. The rearrangement links TRBV27 to TRBJ2-3; 9 bases match TRBD2. The CDR3 consists of 16 residues. The V gene's germline CDR1 is MNHEY and CDR2 SMNVEV (reference sequence). V lost 3 bases, J lost 6 bases, and 10 bases stayed unmatched. CDR3 in amino acids: CASSLRTSGPWDTQYF. In DNA, the CDR3 is TGTGCCAGCAGTTTGCGTACTAGCGGGCCCTGGGATACGCAGTATTTT.

This clonotype was seen a few times. CDR3 residues: CATSREAHKETQYF. In nucleotides, the CDR3 is TGTGCCACCAGCAGAGAGGCCCATAAAGAGACCCAGTACTTC. The chain carries TRBV15 and TRBJ2-5, with D hard to call. V was shortened by 0 bases and J by 3 bases, with 8 bases between the two germline ends. Germline CDR1 LNHNV, CDR2 YYDKDF (reference sequence). This CDR3 is 14 amino acids long.

The table lists this clonotype with many counts. The CDR3 DNA reads as TGTGCCAGCAGCCTGCCTCTGGGGATGAAGGACACCGGGGAGCTGTTTTTT. It translates to CASSLPLGMKDTGELFF. V gene TRBV3-1 combines with J gene TRBJ2-2; D uncertain. The CDR3 length is 17 residues. Germline CDR1 is LGHDT and CDR2 is YNNKEL (reference sequence). The V end was cut by 4 bases, the J end by 3 bases, with 18 bases between.

This clonotype was found many times. This rearrangement joins TRBV20-1 to TRBJ2-6; D not certain. With 0 bases removed from V and 0 bases from J, the gap between germline ends came to 15 bases. Looked up from germline, CDR1 is DFQATT and CDR2 is SNEGSKA (reference sequence). The CDR3 has 18 amino acids. In nucleotides, the CDR3 is TGCAGTGCTAGAGAAGGGAAAGTGGGAAGCTCTGGGGCCAACGTCCTGACTTTC. It is translated as CSAREGKVGSSGANVLTF.